This is a list of T cell receptor beta chains from one sample in a study of shared clonotypes between healthy human individuals. TCRdb's table, derived via immunoSEQ multiplex PCR, lists solely in-frame clones and lacks some. The data show 490,000 or so clones, around three quarters seen once. The sample consisted of PBMCs. The receptors originated from a woman in her 40s in good health. Some clones in this sample may be carry-over from other donors' samples. Each CDR3 is given with its conserved first and last residue. Fields, in order: CDR3 protein, CDR3 DNA, V gene, J gene, clone size, D gene. A D gene is named only where the DNA matches it firmly. For some rows the clone size is stated as once, few or many, or as a class when expanded; others skip it.

CDR3: CASSRGQLGPYEQYF
DNA: TGTGCCAGCAGTCGGGGACAGCTGGGCCCCTACGAGCAGTACTTC
V: TRBV28
J: TRBJ2-7
size: few
D: TRBD1

CDR3: CASSRQGSSYNEQFF
DNA: TGTGCCAGCAGCAGACAGGGAAGTTCCTACAATGAGCAGTTCTTC
V: TRBV7-9
J: TRBJ2-1
size: NA
D: TRBD1

CDR3: CASSTLGVPYEQYF
DNA: TGTGCCAGCTCAACCCTGGGCGTCCCCTACGAGCAGTACTTC
V: TRBV28
J: TRBJ2-7
size: NA
D: NA

CDR3: CASSIFNNEQFF
DNA: TGTGCCAGTAGTATTTTTAACAATGAGCAGTTCTTC
V: TRBV19
J: TRBJ2-1
size: once
D: NA

CDR3: CASSPTPVGSGYTF
DNA: TGTGCCAGCAGTCCGACCCCCGTAGGGAGTGGCTACACCTTC
V: TRBV28
J: TRBJ1-2
size: NA
D: NA

CDR3: CASSELGGGGTQYF
DNA: TGCGCCAGCAGTGAGTTGGGGGGAGGTGGGACGCAGTATTTT
V: TRBV10-1
J: TRBJ2-3
size: NA
D: NA

CDR3: CASSETQGRQPQHF
DNA: TGTGCCAGCAGTGAAACCCAGGGGCGACAGCCCCAGCATTTT
V: TRBV6-1
J: TRBJ1-5
size: NA
D: NA

CDR3: CASSIGMGAEAFF
DNA: TGTGCCAGCAGTATAGGGATGGGGGCTGAAGCTTTCTTT
V: TRBV27
J: TRBJ1-1
size: NA
D: NA

CDR3: CASSFSGRAGELFF
DNA: TGTGCCAGCAGTTTTAGCGGGAGGGCCGGGGAGCTGTTTTTT
V: TRBV27
J: TRBJ2-2
size: few
D: TRBD2

CDR3: CASFSGTSSGANVLTF
DNA: TGTGCCAGCTTCTCAGGGACCAGCTCTGGGGCCAACGTCCTGACTTTC
V: TRBV28
J: TRBJ2-6
size: NA
D: NA

CDR3: CASSPGLFSYNEQFF
DNA: TGTGCCAGCAGCCCGGGACTATTCTCCTACAATGAGCAGTTCTTC
V: TRBV4-2
J: TRBJ2-1
size: NA
D: TRBD2

CDR3: CASSLNAGAGELFF
DNA: TGCGCCAGCAGCTTGAATGCGGGAGCCGGGGAGCTGTTTTTT
V: TRBV5-1
J: TRBJ2-2
size: NA
D: TRBD2

CDR3: CASSQRGALYEQYF
DNA: TGTGCCAGCAGCCAACGGGGGGCTCTCTACGAGCAGTACTTC
V: TRBV14
J: TRBJ2-7
size: NA
D: NA

CDR3: CASSVEDRGRITLNGQFF
DNA: TGTGCCAGCAGCGTCGAAGACAGGGGGCGAATAACCCTTAATGGGCAGTTCTTC
V: TRBV9
J: TRBJ2-1
size: NA
D: TRBD1

CDR3: CASSSSLTYPLAVF
DNA: TGTGCCAGCAGTTCTTCCTTGACTTACCCCCTCGCGGTTTTC
V: TRBV27
J: TRBJ2-7
size: NA
D: NA

CDR3: CASSPLAHDSYEQYF
DNA: TGCGCCAGCAGCCCCCTAGCGCATGACTCCTACGAGCAGTACTTC
V: TRBV4-1
J: TRBJ2-7
size: once
D: NA

CDR3: CASSRLTSGRGKDTQYF
DNA: TGTGCCAGCAGTAGACTCACTAGCGGGAGAGGGAAAGATACGCAGTATTTT
V: TRBV2
J: TRBJ2-3
size: NA
D: TRBD2

CDR3: CASSLRNTGELFF
DNA: TGTGCCAGCAGCCTCAGGAACACCGGGGAGCTGTTTTTT
V: TRBV9
J: TRBJ2-2
size: few
D: NA

CDR3: CASSQGFGAFF
DNA: TGTGCCAGCAGTCAGGGGTTCGGAGCTTTCTTT
V: TRBV6-5
J: TRBJ1-1
size: NA
D: NA

CDR3: CASSLVPGDLNTEAFF
DNA: TGCGCCAGCAGCTTGGTCCCAGGGGATTTGAACACTGAAGCTTTCTTT
V: TRBV5-1
J: TRBJ1-1
size: NA
D: NA

CDR3: CASSLVGQIHTIYF
DNA: TGTGCCAGCAGCTTAGTGGGACAGATACACACCATATATTTT
V: TRBV5-4
J: TRBJ1-3
size: NA
D: TRBD1

CDR3: CASSYGLAGVYEQYF
DNA: TGTGCCAGTAGTTACGGACTAGCGGGAGTCTACGAGCAGTACTTC
V: TRBV19
J: TRBJ2-7
size: NA
D: TRBD2

CDR3: CASSLARVLGRETQYF
DNA: TGCGCCAGCAGCTTGGCCAGGGTGTTGGGGCGGGAGACCCAGTACTTC
V: TRBV5-1
J: TRBJ2-5
size: many
D: NA

CDR3: CASSTWTGETGPQHF
DNA: TGTGCCAGCAGCACCTGGACCGGGGAAACGGGGCCCCAGCATTTT
V: TRBV28
J: TRBJ1-5
size: NA
D: NA

CDR3: CASSSRQDSWEQYF
DNA: TGTGCCAGCAGCTCAAGACAGGACTCCTGGGAGCAGTACTTC
V: TRBV27
J: TRBJ2-7
size: NA
D: NA

CDR3: CASSLEASGRTQYF
DNA: TGTGCCAGCAGCTTAGAGGCTAGCGGGAGGACGCAGTATTTT
V: TRBV7-9
J: TRBJ2-3
size: many
D: TRBD2

CDR3: CASSILGDRRNQPQHF
DNA: TGTGCCAGTAGTATCTTAGGGGACAGACGGAATCAGCCCCAGCATTTT
V: TRBV19
J: TRBJ1-5
size: NA
D: TRBD1

CDR3: CASSLTTPHEQYF
DNA: TGTGCCAGCAGTTTAACTACCCCCCACGAGCAGTACTTC
V: TRBV28
J: TRBJ2-7
size: NA
D: NA